The following is a TCR beta chain sequence with its context. CDR3 size: 16 residues. The germline gives CDR1 MNHEY, CDR2 SVGEGT. V was shortened by 1 base and J by 0 bases, with 10 bases between the two germline ends. These data originate in a study of T cells in tumors after PD-1 blockade. Study-level information: Each patient got pembrolizumab 200 mg every 3 weeks or cemiplimab 350 mg every 2 weeks.

Method: immunoSEQ multiplex PCR; TCRdb's copy keeps in-frame clones and lacks some. The sample lists around 50,000 clones; 60% to 80% were seen once. The genes are TRBV6-2 or TRBV6-3 and TRBJ2-4; D is unresolved. The sequencing here drew on PBMCs, taken before anti-PD-1 treatment. The origin of this receptor is a human donor with basal cell carcinoma. CDR3 in DNA: TGTGCCAGCAGTTACTGGGCGGACGGAGCCAAAAACATTCAGTACTTC. Its protein product is CASSYWADGAKNIQYF.